This passage covers 28 T cell receptor beta chains from one sample sequenced in a study of regulatory dendritic cells for organ transplantation. TCRdb's copy holds only in-frame clones and misses some; the assay was immunoSEQ multiplex PCR. In the table there are around 30,000 clones, under 90% of which are singletons. The sequenced sample consisted of naive CD8+ T cells from blood. Subset specified: CD45RA+ naive T cells. These receptors were collected from a human donor in good health.

The gene calls are TRBV4-1 and TRBJ2-7, with no clear D. With 4 bases removed from V and 7 bases from J, the gap between germline ends came to 8 bases. This CDR3 has 11 amino acids. CDR1 MGHRA and CDR2 YSYEKL come from the germline V gene. The CDR3 nucleotides read TGCGCCAGCAGCCGAGACGGGGAGCAGTACTTC. This codes for CASSRDGEQYF.

The V and J genes are TRBV6-6 and TRBJ2-7; tentatively, D is TRBD1 (5 bases). The germline V gene has CDR1 MNHNY and CDR2 SVGAGI (reference sequence). This CDR3 spans 16 amino acids. V dropped 2 bases and J dropped 2 bases, with 16 bases sitting between them. In DNA, the CDR3 is TGTGCCAGCAGTTACGGGGCAGGACCTAGACCCTACGAGCAGTACTTC. Residues: CASSYGAGPRPYEQYF.

This clone was seen just once. The chain combines TRBV7-9 with TRBJ1-1; D gene unclear. Trimming removed 4 bases at V and 2 bases at J, with 17 bases between. The CDR3 spans 16 residues. Germline values: CDR1 SEHNR, CDR2 FQNEAQ (reference sequence). This CDR3 reads CASSSAAGGLNTEAFF. The CDR3 DNA reads as TGTGCCAGCAGCTCGGCTGCGGGAGGGCTTAACACTGAAGCTTTCTTT.

The chain employs TRBV12-5 and TRBJ2-5; 8 bases are a match to TRBD1. With 6 bases clipped from V and 5 bases from J, the junction kept 8 bases outside the gene matches. The germline V gene encodes CDR1 LGHNT and CDR2 FRNRAP. The CDR3 is made up of 14 amino acids. This chain's CDR3 is CASGLTGERETQYF. CDR3 coding DNA: TGTGCTAGTGGCCTGACAGGGGAAAGGGAGACCCAGTACTTC.

V usage is TRBV27 and J usage is TRBJ2-7, with 8 bases identical to TRBD2. This CDR3 comprises 15 residues. J lost 2 bases, V lost 4 bases, and 7 bases had no gene match. Germline CDR1 MNHEY, CDR2 SMNVEV (reference sequence). CDR3 amino acids: CASSSLAGLAYEQYF. Written as DNA, the CDR3 is TGTGCCAGCAGTTCGCTTGCGGGACTAGCCTACGAGCAGTACTTC.

The chain joins TRBV4-1 to TRBJ2-2; the match to TRBD1 covers 7 bases. From germline, CDR1 is MGHRA and CDR2 YSYEKL. Losses at the gene ends were 4 bases for V and 2 bases for J; bases not matched to a gene: 4. The CDR3 length is 15 residues. The DNA for the CDR3 is TGCGCCAGCAGCCCCCGGACAGGTAACACCGGGGAGCTGTTTTTT. This encodes CASSPRTGNTGELFF.

The chain is built from TRBV9 and TRBJ2-3, with D perhaps matching TRBD2 (5 bases). The length of the CDR3 is 14 residues. Between the trimmed V and J ends, which lost 1 base and 2 bases, there was a span of 8 bases. Germline V gene data show CDR1 as SGDLS and CDR2 as YYNGEE. The CDR3 coding sequence is TGTGCCAGCAGCGTATGGGAGCTCACAGATACGCAGTATTTT. This codes for CASSVWELTDTQYF.

The V gene is TRBV10-2, the J gene TRBJ2-7; 11 nucleotides align to TRBD2. The CDR3 covers 14 residues. Germline values: CDR1 WSHSY, CDR2 SAAADI. The trim removed 7 bases at V and 5 bases at J, leaving 7 bases unmatched. The CDR3 sequence: CASISTSGGDEQYF. CDR3 DNA sequence: TGCGCCAGCATCTCAACTAGCGGGGGAGACGAGCAGTACTTC.

This chain links TRBV5-1 with TRBJ1-1; TRBD1 matches at 8 bases. CDR1 and CDR2 from the germline V gene are SGHRS and YFSETQ. The CDR3 runs 14 residues. V was clipped by 4 bases and J by 5 bases; unmatched bases: 7. CDR3 region: CASSPGQGRTEAFF. The DNA for the CDR3 is TGCGCCAGCAGCCCCGGACAGGGACGGACTGAAGCTTTCTTT. The complete variable domain, with remaining parts taken from reference TRBV5-1 and TRBJ1-1, reads KAGVTQTPRYLIKTRGQQVTLSCSPISGHRSVSWYQQTPGQGLQFLFEYFSETQRNKGNFPGRFSGRQFSNSRSEMNVSTLELGDSALYLCASSPGQGRTEAFFGQGTRLTVV.

The chain uses TRBV6-1 and TRBJ1-5, with D possibly TRBD1 on 5 matching bases. The CDR3 length is 14 residues. Trimming pared 5 bases from V and 4 bases from J, leaving 12 bases between. CDR1 is MNHNS and CDR2 is SASEGT in the germline V gene. The DNA of the CDR3 is TGTGCCAGCAGTTGGCAGGGTGGAAATCAGCCCCAGCATTTT. The encoded protein is CASSWQGGNQPQHF.

This clone was picked up a small number of times. This chain connects TRBV4-1 to TRBJ1-4; 8 bases map to TRBD1. The CDR3 has 16 amino acids. V was pared by 3 bases and J by 7 bases, with 10 bases of the junction left unmatched. The germline gives CDR1 MGHRA, CDR2 YSYEKL. The CDR3 region is CASSHLTGARGEKLFF. CDR3 coding DNA: TGCGCCAGCAGCCACCTGACAGGGGCCCGTGGTGAAAAACTGTTTTTT.

V and J are TRBV2 and TRBJ1-5, with 9 bases aligning to TRBD1. The J segment lost 5 bases and the V segment lost 3 bases, leaving 2 bases of the junction unmatched. This CDR3 comprises 14 residues. Germline loops: CDR1 SNHLY, CDR2 FYNNEI. The CDR3 DNA follows: TGTGCCAGCAGTGAGAGGACAGGGGATCAGCCCCAGCATTTT. Translating gives CASSERTGDQPQHF. Drawing the rest from reference TRBV2 and TRBJ1-5, the complete variable domain is EPEVTQTPSHQVTQMGQEVILRCVPISNHLYFYWYRQILGQKVEFLVSFYNNEISEKSEIFDDQFSVERPDGSNFTLKIRSTKLEDSAMYFCASSERTGDQPQHFGDGTRLSIL.

The chain links TRBV7-9 to TRBJ1-1, with D perhaps matching TRBD1 (5 bases). V was shortened by 5 bases and J by 0 bases, with 16 bases between the two germline ends. The CDR3 is 16 residues long. Germline V gene sequence: CDR1 SEHNR, CDR2 FQNEAQ (reference sequence). The CDR3 coding sequence is TGTGCCAGCAGCCCGGACACGGAGGGTATGAACACTGAAGCTTTCTTT. It is translated as CASSPDTEGMNTEAFF.

The count of this clone is one. The J gene is TRBJ2-2, the V gene TRBV13; D not certain. CDR3 size: 16 residues. Trimming removed 1 base from V and 5 bases from J, with 14 bases in between. Germline loops: CDR1 PRHDT, CDR2 FYEKMQ (reference sequence). The CDR3 bases are TGTGCCAGCAGCTTAGTAGCAGACCGAAGTACCGGGGAGCTGTTTTTT. Translating it yields CASSLVADRSTGELFF.

The chain recombines TRBV7-9 with TRBJ1-2; D call uncertain. This CDR3 spans 15 amino acids. Germline CDR1 SEHNR, CDR2 FQNEAQ (reference sequence). The ends were cut back, 0 bases at V and 8 bases at J, with 16 bases in the middle. The CDR3 coding sequence is TGTGCCAGCAGCTTAGCGCTAGTGGGTGGAGACGGCTACACCTTC. Amino acid sequence: CASSLALVGGDGYTF.

This clone was seen only once. The same CDR3 can be traced to other DNA sequences in this sample. The chain combines TRBV11-2 with TRBJ2-7, with D uncertain. CDR3 size: 13 residues. CDR1 SGHAT and CDR2 FQNNGV come from the germline V gene. Trimming removed 1 base at V and 4 bases at J, with 8 bases between. The CDR3 spells CASSLAQTYEQYF. The DNA of the CDR3 is TGTGCCAGCAGCTTAGCCCAGACTTACGAGCAGTACTTC.

The chain combines TRBV6-1 with TRBJ1-1; no clear D. Germline V gene lookup returns CDR1 MNHNS and CDR2 SASEGT. CDR3 length equals 13 residues. With 4 bases removed from V and 5 bases from J, the gap between germline ends came to 11 bases. Written as DNA, the CDR3 is TGTGCCAGCAGTGCCCGTCCCGGGACTGAAGCTTTCTTT. This sequence encodes CASSARPGTEAFF.

This chain connects TRBV9 to TRBJ1-2, with D possibly TRBD1 on 5 matching bases. CDR3 length equals 17 residues. Germline CDR1 is SGDLS and CDR2 is YYNGEE. The V end lost 6 bases, the J end lost 0 bases, and 21 bases lay between the germline ends. CDR3 in DNA: TGTGCCAGCACTGTAGGGATTTTGGACAACCCTAACTATGGCTACACCTTC. This codes for CASTVGILDNPNYGYTF.

V gene TRBV10-3 combines with J gene TRBJ1-2, with D unresolved. There are 13 residues in the CDR3. The V and J ends lost 7 bases and 6 bases respectively, with 15 bases between them. Germline V gene lookup returns CDR1 ENHRY and CDR2 SYGVKD. This chain's CDR3 is CAINRPGYDGYTF. DNA for the CDR3: TGTGCCATCAATCGGCCGGGTTATGATGGCTACACCTTC.

V is TRBV15 and J is TRBJ1-2; 8 bases line up with TRBD1. Unmatched junction bases numbered 5, after V lost 1 base and J lost 4 bases. CDR3 size: 15 residues. Germline assignment: CDR1 LNHNV and CDR2 YYDKDF (reference sequence). CDR3 loop: CATSRARQGFYGYTF. The CDR3 DNA is TGTGCCACCAGCAGAGCGAGACAGGGGTTCTATGGCTACACCTTC.

V usage is TRBV7-9 and J usage is TRBJ2-1, with 7 bases matching TRBD1. Germline V CDR1 and CDR2: SEHNR, FQNEAQ (reference sequence). This CDR3 region has 14 residues. The ends lost 4 bases at V and 4 bases at J; junction bases unmatched: 4. The CDR3: CASSSSGQYNEQFF. CDR3 DNA: TGTGCCAGCAGCTCCTCGGGACAGTACAATGAGCAGTTCTTC. The variable domain in full, with the rest retrieved from reference TRBV7-9 and TRBJ2-1, is DTGVSQNPRHKITKRGQNVTFRCDPISEHNRLYWYRQTLGQGPEFLTYFQNEAQLEKSRLLSDRFSAERPKGSFSTLEIQRTEQGDSAMYLCASSSSGQYNEQFFGPGTRLTVL.

The V gene is TRBV4-1, the J gene TRBJ2-5; D not certain. V lost 0 bases and J lost 3, with 14 bases in between. This CDR3 contains 16 residues. Germline assignment: CDR1 MGHRA and CDR2 YSYEKL. CDR3 in amino acids: CASSQEARLREETQYF. For the CDR3, the DNA is TGCGCCAGCAGCCAAGAAGCCCGTCTCCGGGAAGAGACCCAGTACTTC.

J is TRBJ1-1 and V is TRBV27; 8 bases line up with TRBD1. Germline loops: CDR1 MNHEY, CDR2 SMNVEV (reference sequence). V shed 6 bases, J shed 5 bases, and the junction held 5 bases outside the gene matches. The CDR3 contains 13 residues. The CDR3: CASRDREDTEAFF. In DNA, the CDR3 is TGTGCCAGCAGGGACAGGGAGGATACTGAAGCTTTCTTT.

The chain employs TRBV5-1 and TRBJ2-5, with TRBD1 matching over 8 bases. In germline, CDR1 is SGHRS, CDR2 YFSETQ. V lost 6 bases to trimming and J lost 2 bases; unmatched junction nucleotides: 9. This CDR3 spans 15 amino acids. The CDR3 region has the DNA TGCGCCAGCATGACAGGGGATAGGGGACAAGAGACCCAGTACTTC. It codes for CASMTGDRGQETQYF.

V and J are TRBV4-3 and TRBJ2-7, with 8 bases identical to TRBD1. Germline lookup yields CDR1 LGHNA and CDR2 YSLEER. With 0 bases clipped from V and 7 bases from J, the junction kept 5 bases outside the gene matches. The CDR3 runs to 14 residues. The DNA of the CDR3 is TGCGCCAGCAGCCAAGATCAGGGGGCGGAGGAGCAGTACTTC. It specifies CASSQDQGAEEQYF.

The genes are TRBV7-9 and TRBJ2-7, with D uncertain. Trimming took 2 bases from V and 4 from J, leaving 6 bases between them. Germline V gene lookup returns CDR1 SEHNR and CDR2 FQNEAQ (reference sequence). There are 12 residues in the CDR3. The CDR3 loop is CASSLSSYEQYF. CDR3 DNA sequence: TGTGCCAGCAGCTTATCCAGTTACGAGCAGTACTTC.

V is TRBV6-6 and J is TRBJ2-5; D gene uncertain. V lost 0 bases to trimming and J lost 5 bases, with 10 bases between them. This CDR3 is 14 amino acids long. CDR1 is MNHNY, CDR2 SVGAGI, per germline (reference sequence). CDR3 nucleotide sequence: TGTGCCAGCAGTTACTCGAGCAGGAAGGAGACCCAGTACTTC. Protein: CASSYSSRKETQYF.

This chain joins TRBV11-2 and TRBJ1-2; 8 bases line up with TRBD1. The germline V gene has CDR1 SGHAT and CDR2 FQNNGV. The CDR3 runs to 15 residues. The trim removed 10 bases at V and 4 bases at J, leaving 14 bases unmatched. The CDR3 sequence is CATLDTPGTGYGYTF. CDR3 DNA: TGTGCCACCCTGGATACTCCAGGGACAGGCTATGGCTACACCTTC.